These T cell receptor beta chains were read from a single sample in a study of T cells in Graves' hyperthyroidism and ophthalmopathy. A single record per CDR3 protein comes from TCRdb applying MiXCR to the multiplex PCR reads. The table lists about 740,000 distinct CDR3 sequences, approximately 15% of them singletons. Specimen: blood. Every receptor here comes from a woman younger than 30 with Graves' hyperthyroidism. Both conserved end residues are part of each CDR3. The order of the fields is J gene, D gene, V gene, clone size, CDR3 protein, CDR3 DNA. The D gene is left open where the match is weak. The size entry is marked missing in some rows and otherwise reads once, few, many or a size class.

>TRBJ1-3|.|TRBV29-1|few
CSTEKQGTGNTIYF
TGCAGCACCGAGAAGCAGGGAACTGGAAACACCATATATTTT
>TRBJ2-7|TRBD2|TRBV5-1|many
CASSSMRGLAGEQYF
TGCGCCAGCAGCTCCATGCGGGGACTAGCGGGCGAGCAGTACTTC
>TRBJ1-1|TRBD1|TRBV18|many
CASSPNTGGTEAFF
TGTGCCAGCTCACCGAATACAGGGGGCACTGAAGCTTTCTTT
>TRBJ2-1|TRBD1|TRBV11-2|many
CASSLIFGTGHYNEQFF
TGTGCCAGCAGCTTAATCTTTGGGACAGGACATTACAATGAGCAGTTCTTC
>TRBJ2-7|.|TRBV6-2/TRBV6-3|few
CASSSSDSPYEQYF
TGTGCCAGCAGTTCCTCGGACAGCCCCTACGAGCAGTACTTC
>TRBJ2-1|TRBD2|TRBV3-1|many
CASSQQGTSLNEQFF
TGTGCCAGCAGCCAACAGGGGACTAGTCTCAATGAGCAGTTCTTC
>TRBJ2-5|TRBD2|TRBV7-2|many
CASSLLPSGSEETQYF
TGTGCCAGCAGCTTACTCCCTAGCGGGAGTGAAGAGACCCAGTACTTC
>TRBJ2-7|.|TRBV5-1|many
CASSLGSGDYEQYF
TGCGCCAGCAGCTTGGGATCCGGGGATTACGAGCAGTACTTC
>TRBJ2-1|.|TRBV19|few
CASSITGDHEQFF
TGTGCCAGTAGTATAACCGGGGACCATGAGCAGTTCTTC
>TRBJ1-1|TRBD1|TRBV11-1|.
CASSVSAGGNTEAFF
TGTGCCAGCAGCGTGTCCGCAGGGGGGAACACTGAAGCTTTCTTT
>TRBJ2-7|TRBD1|TRBV19|few
CASQAGGLEQYF
TGTGCCAGTCAGGCAGGGGGCCTCGAGCAGTACTTC
>TRBJ1-5|.|TRBV7-2|many
CASSAGGAQHF
TGTGCCAGCAGCGCCGGGGGTGCCCAGCATTTT
>TRBJ2-3|.|TRBV27|few
CASSFAGGSTDTQYF
TGTGCCAGCAGTTTCGCCGGGGGCAGCACAGATACGCAGTATTTT
>TRBJ2-1|TRBD2|TRBV27|few
CASSGRGVGNEQFF
TGTGCCAGCAGCGGGAGGGGGGTGGGGAATGAGCAGTTCTTC
>TRBJ2-1|.|TRBV5-6|many
CASSGRESSYNEQFF
TGTGCCAGCAGCGGAAGGGAGAGCTCCTACAATGAGCAGTTCTTC
>TRBJ1-2|TRBD1|TRBV20-1|many
CSARAPTGMGNYGYTF
TGCAGTGCTAGAGCGCCGACAGGGATGGGGAACTATGGCTACACCTTC
>TRBJ2-7|TRBD2|TRBV29-1|many
CSVEVAGGPEQYF
TGCAGCGTTGAAGTCGCGGGAGGGCCGGAGCAGTACTTC
>TRBJ1-5|.|TRBV6-1|.
CASSPGDGLGPQHF
TGTGCCAGCAGCCCCGGCGACGGCCTAGGGCCCCAGCATTTT
>TRBJ1-1|.|TRBV18|.
CASSLSGIGEAFF
TGTGCCAGCTCACTCTCGGGGATAGGTGAAGCTTTCTTT
>TRBJ2-3|.|TRBV20-1|many
CSARGPPSDTQYF
TGCAGTGCCAGGGGACCCCCGTCGGATACGCAGTATTTT
>TRBJ2-1|TRBD2|TRBV28|.
CASSLASGGRNEQFF
TGTGCCAGCAGTTTAGCTAGCGGGGGGAGGAATGAGCAGTTCTTC
>TRBJ2-7|.|TRBV6-1|.
CASSPRGTNYEQYF
TGTGCCAGCAGCCCCAGAGGGACGAACTACGAGCAGTACTTC
>TRBJ2-5|.|TRBV24-1|many
CATCSGGGETQYF
TGTGCCACCTGCTCAGGGGGAGGAGAGACCCAGTACTTC
>TRBJ2-7|.|TRBV7-2|few
CASSLAQGPYEQYF
TGTGCCAGCAGCTTAGCCCAGGGGCCCTACGAGCAGTACTTC
>TRBJ2-3|.|TRBV27|.
CASRSLRGGDTDTQYF
TGTGCCAGCCGATCGCTGCGGGGCGGTGACACAGATACGCAGTATTTT
>TRBJ1-1|.|TRBV5-1|many
CASSSFAAPGSEAFF
TGCGCCAGCAGCTCGTTTGCCGCCCCGGGCAGTGAAGCTTTCTTT
>TRBJ2-1|TRBD1|TRBV20-1|many
CSAQTGFENEQFF
TGCAGTGCGCAGACAGGGTTTGAGAATGAGCAGTTCTTC
>TRBJ2-3|TRBD1|TRBV19|.
CASSIWDRDSDTQYF
TGTGCCAGTAGTATCTGGGACAGGGATTCAGATACGCAGTATTTT
>TRBJ2-1|.|TRBV12-3/TRBV12-4|many
CASRAQTLADEQFF
TGTGCCAGCAGAGCTCAGACTCTGGCGGATGAGCAGTTCTTC
>TRBJ2-1|TRBD2|TRBV11-2|many
CASSFWREGKVYHNEQFF
TGTGCCAGCAGCTTCTGGCGGGAGGGTAAGGTATACCACAATGAGCAGTTCTTC
>TRBJ2-1|.|TRBV7-2|many
CASTSGSEQFF
TGTGCCAGCACCTCGGGGAGTGAGCAGTTCTTC
>TRBJ2-1|TRBD2|TRBV10-3|.
CAQVLAGENNEQFF
TGTGCCCAGGTACTAGCGGGAGAAAACAATGAGCAGTTCTTC
>TRBJ2-7|TRBD2|TRBV29-1|.
CSVGLGSGRRGEQYF
TGCAGCGTTGGGTTGGGTAGCGGGAGGCGAGGTGAGCAGTACTTC
>TRBJ2-7|TRBD2|TRBV7-3|.
CASSLVPPSGSYYEQYF
TGTGCCAGCAGCTTAGTTCCGCCTAGCGGGAGTTATTACGAGCAGTACTTC
>TRBJ1-5|TRBD1|TRBV19|few
CASSQLDRVRGVNQPQHF
TGTGCCAGTAGCCAGTTGGACAGGGTTCGAGGAGTAAATCAGCCCCAGCATTTT
>TRBJ1-2|TRBD1|TRBV28|few
CASRGTGHGYTF
TGTGCCAGCAGGGGGACAGGGCATGGCTACACCTTC
>TRBJ1-3|.|TRBV20-1|few
CSARDLGVSGNTIYF
TGCAGTGCTAGAGATTTAGGGGTATCTGGAAACACCATATATTTT
>TRBJ1-1|.|TRBV7-9|many
CASSLATGNLEAFF
TGTGCCAGCAGCTTAGCTACAGGGAACCTTGAAGCTTTCTTT
>TRBJ2-3|TRBD2|TRBV29-1|few
CSALGASGRSDTQYF
TGCAGCGCCCTAGGGGCTAGCGGGAGGTCGGATACGCAGTATTTT
>TRBJ2-3|.|TRBV29-1|.
CSVGAGTQTDTQYF
TGCAGCGTGGGAGCCGGGACTCAAACAGATACGCAGTATTTT
>TRBJ2-2|TRBD2|TRBV3-1|many
CASSSTGLAGADGELFF
TGTGCCAGCAGTAGTACAGGACTAGCGGGAGCGGACGGGGAGCTGTTTTTT
>TRBJ2-3|.|TRBV2|many
CASSEVLGKPDTQYF
TGTGCCAGCAGCGAGGTGTTGGGGAAGCCAGATACGCAGTATTTT
>TRBJ2-7|.|TRBV7-9|many
CASSLVKGPLVYEQYF
TGTGCCAGCAGCTTAGTAAAAGGTCCTCTTGTGTACGAGCAGTACTTC
>TRBJ2-2|.|TRBV25-1|.
CASSAAPGELFF
TGTGCCAGCAGTGCGGCTCCCGGGGAGCTGTTTTTT
>TRBJ2-2|.|TRBV11-2|few
CASSQRIGELFF
TGTGCCAGCAGCCAAAGGATCGGGGAGCTGTTTTTT
>TRBJ2-1|.|TRBV20-1|.
CSARLGGVHEQFF
TGCAGTGCTAGGCTAGGGGGGGTTCATGAGCAGTTCTTC
>TRBJ2-2|.|TRBV29-1|.
CSVDMCRSFTGELFF
TGCAGCGTTGATATGTGCAGGAGTTTTACCGGGGAGCTGTTTTTT
>TRBJ1-5|.|TRBV28|many
CASTDGSNQPQHF
TGTGCCAGCACGGACGGTAGCAATCAGCCCCAGCATTTT
>TRBJ1-1|.|TRBV28|many
CASSQQGRNTEAFF
TGTGCCAGCAGCCAACAGGGACGGAACACTGAAGCTTTCTTT
>TRBJ2-7|.|TRBV12-3/TRBV12-4|many
CASSFLGFRREQYF
TGTGCCAGCAGTTTCCTTGGGTTCAGGCGCGAGCAGTACTTC
>TRBJ2-3|.|TRBV7-9|many
CASSAGTWDTQYF
TGTGCCAGCAGCGCAGGGACCTGGGATACGCAGTATTTT
>TRBJ2-3|TRBD1|TRBV24-1|few
CATSGGQDKHTDTQYF
TGTGCCACCAGCGGGGGACAGGATAAACACACAGATACGCAGTATTTT
>TRBJ2-1|TRBD1|TRBV20-1|few
CSASPLSGGAGRNEQFF
TGCAGTGCTAGTCCCCTATCAGGGGGCGCAGGCCGGAATGAGCAGTTCTTC
>TRBJ2-1|.|TRBV4-2|few
CASSLRAGRPDNEQFF
TGTGCCAGCAGCTTGAGAGCGGGCCGCCCTGACAATGAGCAGTTCTTC
>TRBJ2-1|TRBD2|TRBV7-9|many
CASSLKGLAGGGDEQFF
TGTGCCAGCAGCTTAAAGGGACTAGCGGGTGGGGGCGATGAGCAGTTCTTC
>TRBJ2-2|.|TRBV29-1|many
CSVGDPTTGELFF
TGCAGCGTTGGAGACCCGACCACCGGGGAGCTGTTTTTT
>TRBJ2-5|TRBD2|TRBV29-1|.
CSVEGGLAGGETRETQYF
TGCAGCGTTGAAGGGGGACTAGCGGGAGGTGAAACGAGAGAGACCCAGTACTTC